This TCR beta chain was documented in a study of Ad26.COV2.S vaccination and SARS-CoV-2 variants. Study as a whole: Once, or twice with 56 days between doses, Ad26.COV2.S was given intramuscularly. Overall study results and limits: The placebo group had lower spike-specific TCR breadth than the vaccine recipients did.

Here immunoSEQ multiplex PCR was the method, and the copy in TCRdb shows in-frame clones only, minus some. The sample carries 200,000 to 300,000 clones, roughly 87% recorded once. As to treatment: approximately 18 received Ad26.COV2.S at low or high dose, single or two shots; about five received placebo; per-sample allocation not given. At day 63 after the first vaccine or placebo injection, samples were drawn. SARS-CoV-2 spike from the Wuhan strain was encoded by the vaccine, an Ad26 vector. This CDR3 spans 15 amino acids. The germline V gene has CDR1 LGHNA and CDR2 YNFKEQ. After removal of 5 bases from V and 5 bases from J, the junction contained 8 bases not matched to a gene. Comment on this clone: Its specificity is not known.

The source was peripheral blood, collected in a trial of Ad26.COV2.S vaccine versus placebo. This chain connects TRBV4-2 to TRBJ2-7; 11 nucleotides line up with TRBD1. The receptor was derived from a person aged 18 to 59 who received the Ad26.COV2.S COVID-19 vaccine or a placebo. The CDR3 loop reads CASSFVGQGADEQYF. CDR3 DNA: TGTGCCAGCAGCTTCGTAGGACAGGGGGCGGACGAGCAGTACTTC.